A selection of T cell receptor beta chains follows, all from one sample in a study of T cell responses to AZD1222 COVID-19 vaccine. Sequencing was performed with immunoSEQ multiplex PCR; in TCRdb, only in-frame clones are kept and a portion is missing. Of over 50,000 clones listed, 80% are singletons. The sequencing here drew on peripheral blood, taken 28 days after the second AZD1222 dose. All receptors come from an adult who received the AZD1222 COVID-19 vaccine. CDR3s include the opening cysteine and the closing phenylalanine or tryptophan. A D gene is named only where the DNA matches it firmly. Size is omitted from some rows. Given values are once, few, many or a class for expanded clones.

j_call clone_size d_call v_call cdr3_aa cdr3_nt
TRBJ2-7 - - TRBV28 CASINQGYEQYF TGTGCCAGCATCAATCAGGGATACGAGCAGTACTTC
TRBJ2-3 - TRBD2 TRBV2 CASSDTRSGAGTDTQYF TGTGCCAGCAGCGATACCCGGAGCGGGGCGGGCACAGATACGCAGTATTTT
TRBJ1-1 - - TRBV7-2 CASSPRRPITEAFF TGTGCCAGCAGCCCCCGCAGGCCAATCACTGAAGCTTTCTTT
TRBJ1-4 - - TRBV7-2 CASSERVAEGEKLFF TGTGCCAGCAGCGAGCGTGTAGCAGAGGGTGAAAAACTGTTTTTT
TRBJ1-5 - - TRBV11-2 CASSSLGNQPQHF TGTGCCAGCAGTTCACTAGGAAATCAGCCCCAGCATTTT
TRBJ2-7 - - TRBV14 CASSFRAAADYEQYF TGTGCCAGCAGCTTTCGTGCAGCGGCCGACTACGAGCAGTACTTC
TRBJ2-1 - - TRBV2 CASSADYNEQFF TGTGCCAGCAGCGCAGACTACAATGAGCAGTTCTTC
TRBJ2-1 few - TRBV5-4 CASSSQGSSYNEQFF TGTGCCAGCAGCTCGCAGGGAAGCTCCTACAATGAGCAGTTCTTC
TRBJ1-3 - - TRBV7-9 CASSPQGISGNTIYF TGTGCCAGCAGCCCTCAGGGGATCTCTGGAAACACCATATATTTT
TRBJ1-1 few - TRBV7-6 CASSLQEMNTEAFF TGTGCCAGCAGCTTACAGGAGATGAACACTGAAGCTTTCTTT
TRBJ1-2 - - TRBV18 CASSPPGTRQLNYGYTF TGTGCCAGCTCACCTCCCGGGACCCGACAGCTTAACTATGGCTACACCTTC
TRBJ1-1 - - TRBV6-4 CVKRGVGNTEAFF TGTGTGAAGAGAGGGGTGGGGAACACTGAAGCTTTCTTT
TRBJ1-1 - TRBD1 TRBV10-3 CAISESTGRTEAFF TGTGCCATCAGTGAGTCGACAGGGCGCACTGAAGCTTTCTTT
TRBJ2-3 - - TRBV10-3 CAIRKGTSSSTDTQYF TGTGCCATCAGGAAGGGTACTAGCAGTAGCACAGATACGCAGTATTTT
TRBJ1-5 few - TRBV10-2 CASKVGQPNQPQHF TGCGCCAGCAAAGTAGGTCAGCCCAATCAGCCCCAGCATTTT
TRBJ1-6 - - TRBV21-1 CASSKMGQVHYNSPLHF TGTGCCAGCAGCAAAATGGGGCAGGTCCACTATAATTCACCCCTCCACTTT
TRBJ1-1 few - TRBV12-3/TRBV12-4 CASSLWQREAFF TGTGCCAGCAGTTTATGGCAGAGAGAAGCTTTCTTT
TRBJ1-2 few - TRBV19 CASSIGPGGYTF TGTGCCAGTAGTATTGGGCCTGGGGGCTACACCTTC
TRBJ1-2 - TRBD1 TRBV2 CASSGPFRGRGYGYTF TGTGCCAGCAGTGGACCGTTCAGGGGGCGAGGCTATGGCTACACCTTC
TRBJ1-5 - - TRBV19 CASSQTDYSNQPQHF TGTGCCAGTAGTCAGACAGATTATAGCAATCAGCCCCAGCATTTT
TRBJ2-5 few - TRBV19 CASARGVRETQYF TGTGCCAGCGCCCGCGGGGTGCGGGAGACCCAGTACTTC
TRBJ2-4 - - TRBV5-1 CASSLIGNYDIQYF TGCGCCAGCAGCTTGATAGGGAATTATGACATTCAGTACTTC
TRBJ2-7 - - TRBV6-5 CASSYSPTTYEQYF TGTGCCAGCAGTTACAGTCCGACCACCTACGAGCAGTACTTC
TRBJ1-1 - - TRBV6-2/TRBV6-3 CASSYSTDPWGTEAFF TGTGCCAGCAGTTACTCCACGGACCCTTGGGGGACTGAAGCTTTCTTT
TRBJ1-1 - - TRBV6-5 CASSWAGFGTEAFF TGTGCCAGCAGCTGGGCGGGGTTTGGCACTGAAGCTTTCTTT
TRBJ1-1 once TRBD1 TRBV28 CASSLPRQGSAFF TGTGCCAGCAGTTTACCCCGACAGGGTTCAGCTTTCTTT
TRBJ2-2 - TRBD1 TRBV19 CASRPGQGTGELFF TGTGCCAGCAGACCGGGACAGGGGACCGGGGAGCTGTTTTTT
TRBJ1-6 - - TRBV10-2 CASSETLSPLHF TGCGCCAGCAGTGAGACGCTTTCACCCCTCCACTTT
TRBJ2-1 once TRBD2 TRBV11-1 CASSAGTSVFGEQFF TGTGCCAGCAGCGCCGGGACTAGTGTGTTTGGTGAGCAGTTCTTC
TRBJ2-5 - - TRBV24-1 CATSDPSIDRETQYF TGTGCCACCAGTGACCCTAGTATTGACCGCGAGACCCAGTACTTC
TRBJ2-1 - - TRBV27 CASRPAPGGPGNNEQFF TGTGCCAGCAGGCCCGCACCTGGAGGGCCGGGCAACAATGAGCAGTTCTTC
TRBJ1-5 few - TRBV30 CAWSGGSNQPQHF TGTGCCTGGAGTGGGGGTAGCAATCAGCCCCAGCATTTT
TRBJ1-6 few - TRBV6-5 CASSYSNGRANSPLHF TGTGCCAGCAGTTACTCGAATGGCAGGGCAAATTCACCCCTCCACTTT
TRBJ1-5 - - TRBV7-2 CASSSAPTGQPQHF TGTGCCAGCAGCTCGGCCCCGACCGGGCAGCCCCAGCATTTT
TRBJ2-1 - - TRBV4-1 CASSQGAGGVVNEQFF TGCGCCAGCAGCCAAGGGGCGGGTGGAGTGGTGAATGAGCAGTTCTTC
TRBJ1-6 - - TRBV14 CASSLRRDSPLHF TGTGCCAGCAGCCTCCGGAGGGATTCACCCCTCCACTTT
TRBJ1-6 - - TRBV18 CASSPTGPLNSPLHF TGTGCCAGCTCACCTACGGGACCACTTAATTCACCCCTCCACTTT
TRBJ1-1 - TRBD1 TRBV7-9 CASSLEGTANTEAFF TGTGCCAGCAGCTTAGAAGGGACAGCTAACACTGAAGCTTTCTTT
TRBJ2-1 - - TRBV9 CASSVGGYTYNEQFF TGTGCCAGCAGCGTAGGGGGATATACCTACAATGAGCAGTTCTTC
TRBJ2-7 - TRBD2 TRBV20-1 CSASFGFAGEISYEQYF TGCAGTGCTAGTTTCGGATTTGCGGGAGAAATCTCCTACGAGCAGTACTTC
TRBJ2-5 - - TRBV19 CASSIGSQETQYF TGTGCCAGTAGTATTGGCAGCCAAGAGACCCAGTACTTC
TRBJ1-3 - - TRBV4-1 CASSQDLVGRFIRSGNTIYF TGCGCCAGCAGCCAAGATTTGGTGGGAAGGTTTATTAGGTCTGGAAACACCATATATTTT
TRBJ1-1 - - TRBV30 CAWTGDEAFF TGTGCCTGGACTGGGGATGAAGCTTTCTTT
TRBJ2-2 - TRBD2 TRBV7-2 CASSLWTSGNAGELFF TGTGCCAGCAGCTTATGGACTAGCGGGAACGCCGGGGAGCTGTTTTTT
TRBJ2-3 few - TRBV5-6 CASSLDGRRADTQYF TGTGCCAGCAGCTTGGACGGGCGCAGGGCAGATACGCAGTATTTT
TRBJ2-6 - - TRBV7-8 CASSFSGSIGANVLTF TGTGCCAGCAGCTTTTCCGGGTCCATTGGGGCCAACGTCCTGACTTTC
TRBJ2-2 - - TRBV18 CASSPAQPNTGELFF TGTGCCAGCTCACCAGCTCAACCGAACACCGGGGAGCTGTTTTTT
TRBJ2-1 - - TRBV19 CASSNRNRQFF TGTGCCAGTAGTAACAGAAATAGGCAGTTCTTC
TRBJ2-3 - - TRBV18 CASSPRVTDTQYF TGTGCCAGCTCGCCCAGGGTCACAGATACGCAGTATTTT
TRBJ1-2 - - TRBV6-5 CASSYSPVGFYGYTF TGTGCCAGCAGTTACTCGCCAGTGGGCTTCTATGGCTACACCTTC
TRBJ2-1 - - TRBV30 CAWSGISRNEQFF TGTGCCTGGAGTGGCATTAGCCGCAATGAGCAGTTCTTC
TRBJ2-1 - - TRBV5-1 CASSDTSSYNEQFF TGCGCCAGTTCGGACACTAGCTCCTACAATGAGCAGTTCTTC